This entry lists 8 T cell receptor beta chains sequenced from one sample in a study of response to subunit inactivated influenza vaccine. MiXCR, run by TCRdb on the RT-PCR reads, gives a single entry per CDR3 protein. Of about half a million distinct CDR3 sequences listed, 10% to 11% were seen once; the top ten hold about 12%. Sequenced here: PBMCs from blood, sampled 45 days after vaccination. All receptors derive from a man in his fifties or sixties who received an inactivated influenza vaccine.

V usage is TRBV6-2 or TRBV6-3 and J usage is TRBJ2-3; 9 bases fit TRBD2. The CDR3 contains 15 residues. The germline V gene encodes CDR1 MNHEY and CDR2 SVGEGT. The V segment lost 6 bases and the J segment 3 bases; nucleotides outside the gene matches: 7. CDR3 residues: CASSPVSGRTDTQYF. CDR3 in DNA: TGTGCCAGCAGCCCAGTTAGCGGGAGAACAGATACGCAGTATTTT.

A few counts support this clonotype. The chain combines TRBV12-3 or TRBV12-4 with TRBJ2-7; 9 nucleotides align to TRBD1. The CDR3 has 14 amino acids. V was clipped by 5 bases and J by 6 bases; unmatched bases: 8. The CDR3 spells CASSETGGPREQYF. DNA of the CDR3: TGTGCCAGCAGTGAGACAGGGGGACCCCGCGAGCAGTACTTC.

V is TRBV4-3 and J is TRBJ1-5; D is unresolved. CDR3 length: 16 amino acids. The V end was cut by 5 bases, the J end by 0 bases, with 14 bases between. The germline V gene has CDR1 LGHNA and CDR2 YSLEER. The CDR3 DNA reads TGCGCCAGCAGCAGGGAGGCGAGCTATAGCAATCAGCCCCAGCATTTT. Amino acid sequence: CASSREASYSNQPQHF.

The sample holds many counts of this clonotype. This chain joins TRBV10-3 and TRBJ2-1; 9 nucleotides agree with TRBD2. Germline values: CDR1 ENHRY, CDR2 SYGVKD. The CDR3 contains 12 residues. V dropped 7 bases and J dropped 7; count of bases not matched to a gene: 2. CDR3 in amino acids: CAITSGTNEQFF. The CDR3 DNA is TGTGCCATCACTAGCGGGACTAATGAGCAGTTCTTC.

Concerning this clonotype itself: This may come from a read error, since a much larger clone is one base off. The rearrangement links TRBV12-3 or TRBV12-4 to TRBJ2-1; TRBD2 matches at 8 bases. The CDR3 loop spans 15 amino acids. The CDR3 region has the DNA TGTACCAGCAGTTCGAGCGGGAGATCCTACAATGAGCAGTTCTTC. As protein: CTSSSSGRSYNEQFF.

The CDR3 reads CASSSPSRDLPGDTQYF. CDR3 coding DNA: TGTGCCAGCAGCTCCCCCTCAAGGGACCTCCCGGGAGATACGCAGTATTTT. The chain combines TRBV7-9 with TRBJ2-3; D is possibly TRBD1 or TRBD2 (5 bases each). Germline assignment: CDR1 SEHNR and CDR2 FQNEAQ (reference sequence). V was trimmed by 4 bases and J by 5 bases, leaving 22 bases between them. There are 17 residues in the CDR3.

The rearrangement uses TRBV5-1 and TRBJ1-4; weak D call: TRBD1 (5 bases). This CDR3 is built from 15 residues. V dropped 7 bases and J dropped 7 bases, with 20 bases sitting between them. Germline CDR1 is SGHRS and CDR2 is YFSETQ. The CDR3 here is CASSPQGMGSEKLFF. DNA for the CDR3: TGCGCCAGCTCCCCGCAGGGTATGGGGAGTGAAAAACTGTTTTTT.

This clonotype was observed at least ten times. The chain carries TRBV12-3 or TRBV12-4 and TRBJ2-2, with D unresolved. V was cut by 5 bases and J by 0 bases, with 10 bases left in between. CDR3 size: 15 residues. The CDR3 coding sequence is TGTGCCAGCAGTACCGTAAGCGCGAACACCGGGGAGCTGTTTTTT. Translating gives CASSTVSANTGELFF.